A single sample is the source of the 12 T cell receptor beta chains below, sequenced in a study of Graves' ophthalmopathy and Graves' hyperthyroidism. The study amplified TCR beta CDR3 regions using RNA transcripts. RT-PCR in the first round used HTBI primers; a second-round multiplex PCR followed. Each CDR3 protein is one row after TCRdb ran MiXCR on the multiplex PCR reads. This table holds 900,000 to 1,200,000 distinct CDR3 sequences, approximately 35% found once. Sequenced material: peripheral blood or thyroid tissue (not recorded which). All receptors derive from an adult man with Graves' hyperthyroidism.

This clonotype was seen at least ten times. The V call is TRBV9, the J call TRBJ1-2, with TRBD1 matching 9 bases. CDR3 size: 13 residues. Germline V CDR1 and CDR2: SGDLS, YYNGEE. V dropped 5 bases and J dropped 8; count of bases not matched to a gene: 7. The CDR3 loop is CASRRQGEDGYTF. Here the CDR3 DNA reads TGTGCCAGCAGGAGACAGGGGGAGGACGGCTACACCTTC.

At least ten counts were recorded for this clonotype. The rearrangement uses TRBV20-1 and TRBJ1-5, with TRBD1 as a possible D gene (6 bases). V was trimmed by 5 bases and J by 5 bases, leaving 16 bases between them. Germline CDR1 and CDR2: DFQATT and SNEGSKA (reference sequence). The CDR3 runs to 14 residues. The CDR3 reads CSAPGQDSHQPQHF. CDR3 DNA: TGCAGTGCTCCGGGACAAGACAGTCATCAGCCCCAGCATTTT.

The sample holds many counts of this clonotype. The rearrangement uses TRBV4-1 and TRBJ2-5; 9 bases map to TRBD2. Germline CDR1 MGHRA, CDR2 YSYEKL. This CDR3 comprises 16 residues. Trimming at V came to 0 bases and at J to 5 bases, leaving 7 bases not matched to a gene. CDR3 in amino acids: CASSQDQGTSFETQYF. CDR3 DNA: TGCGCCAGCAGCCAAGATCAGGGGACTAGCTTTGAGACCCAGTACTTC.

A few counts support this clonotype. V usage is TRBV4-3 and J usage is TRBJ1-4; a weak D match, TRBD1 (6 bases). Between the trimmed V and J ends, which lost 4 bases and 7 bases, there was a span of 25 bases. This CDR3 has 18 amino acids. CDR1 and CDR2 from the germline V gene are LGHNA and YSLEER. CDR3 DNA sequence: TGCGCCAGCAGCCGCCGTGGGGCAGGGGAGAGGATCGGTGAAAAACTGTTTTTT. This codes for CASSRRGAGERIGEKLFF.

The rearrangement uses TRBV29-1 and TRBJ2-7; D possibly uses TRBD1 or TRBD2 (5 bases each). CDR1 and CDR2 from the germline V gene are SQVTM and ANQGSEA. The CDR3 runs 13 residues. V lost 8 bases and J lost 7, with 21 bases in between. The CDR3 coding sequence is TGCAGCTCCCTTTGGGGGATCGGTCGGGAGCAGTACTTC. Protein product: CSSLWGIGREQYF.

This clonotype appeared a few times. The J gene is TRBJ2-2, the V gene TRBV20-1; tentatively, D is TRBD2 (6 bases). The CDR3 sequence is 14 residues long. Germline loops: CDR1 DFQATT, CDR2 SNEGSKA (reference sequence). Trimming took 5 bases from V and 1 from J, leaving 11 bases between them. CDR3 sequence reads: CSAADGGNTGELFF. In DNA, the CDR3 is TGCAGTGCTGCGGACGGGGGGAACACCGGGGAGCTGTTTTTT.

This chain uses TRBV7-2 with TRBJ1-4, with TRBD1 identical over 9 bases. The germline V gene encodes CDR1 SGHTA and CDR2 FQGNSA. V gave up 5 bases and J gave up 9 bases; unmatched junction bases: 13. This CDR3 is built from 16 residues. CDR3: CASSAGQGNLGKKLFF. CDR3 DNA sequence: TGTGCCAGCAGCGCCGGACAGGGGAACCTCGGGAAAAAACTGTTTTTT.

With respect to this clonotype: A much more abundant neighbour one base away suggests this may be a read error. This chain links TRBV7-2 with TRBJ2-6, with a possible D match to TRBD2 (7 bases). The CDR3 is 17 amino acids. Germline assignment: CDR1 SGHTA and CDR2 FQGNSA. Trimming stripped 2 bases from V and 0 bases from J, with 11 bases between. Here the CDR3 DNA reads TGTGCCAGCAGCTTACGGGGGGCCCACTCTGGGGCCAACGTCCTGACTTTC. As protein: CASSLRGAHSGANVLTF.

This clonotype has just a few counts. V gene TRBV10-1 combines with J gene TRBJ2-3; 7 positions agree with TRBD2. The CDR3 runs to 17 residues. After removal of 0 bases from V and 6 bases from J, the junction contained 12 bases not matched to a gene. Germline CDR1 is WNHNN and CDR2 is SYGVQD (reference sequence). In DNA form, the CDR3 reads TGCGCCAGCAGTGAGTCCGGGCTAGCGGCCCGGCTGGATACGCAGTATTTT. Amino acid sequence: CASSESGLAARLDTQYF.

Only a few counts were recorded for this clonotype. The V and J genes are TRBV12-5 and TRBJ2-2; D remains ambiguous. CDR3 length: 13 amino acids. The germline V and J ends were trimmed by 5 bases and 5 bases, with 9 bases remaining between them. Germline V gene lookup returns CDR1 LGHNT and CDR2 FRNRAP. CDR3 residues: CASGTTETGELFF. The CDR3 bases are TGTGCTAGTGGTACGACGGAAACCGGGGAGCTGTTTTTT.

Notes on this clonotype: As the CDR3 is not closed by the conserved phenylalanine or tryptophan, this likely results from a read error. No DNA is shown, since the ends of the CDR3 on it are uncertain; the CDR3 is the one TCRdb lists. The chain links TRBV6-1 to TRBJ1-4; the D segment call TRBD1 is taken from the table without a DNA check. From germline, CDR1 is MNHNS and CDR2 SASEGT. 8 amino acids form the CDR3, both terminal residues included. Here the CDR3 reads CASSPRTG.

The chain uses TRBV9 and TRBJ1-1; 7 bases map to TRBD1. The CDR3 covers 15 residues. The ends lost 4 bases at V and 3 bases at J; junction bases unmatched: 9. Per germline, CDR1 SGDLS and CDR2 YYNGEE. The CDR3 DNA sequence: TGTGCCAGCAGCCAGCTGGGAACAGGGGACACTGAAGCTTTCTTT. Translated: CASSQLGTGDTEAFF.